This T cell receptor (beta chain) stems from a study of blood T cell repertoires in COVID-19. Study-wide context: Sites across the United States, Italy and Spain contributed samples from acute and convalescent COVID-19. In each case, the material was cDNA or gDNA derived from T cells, B-cell-depleted T cells, or PBMCs.

Germline V lookup: CDR1 LGHDT, CDR2 YNNKEL (reference sequence). This CDR3 is built from 13 residues. Trimming removed 5 bases at V and 3 bases at J, with 9 bases between. Authors' data handling: How many nucleated cells were present was estimated from reference gene primer amplification. TCRdb's copy holds only in-frame clones and misses some; the assay was immunoSEQ multiplex PCR. For V, J and clone size, that table is used; D and trimming come from the DNA. This table has 250,000 or so clones, around 80% appearing once. The origin of this receptor is a human donor in a cohort sampled during active COVID-19. This chain links TRBV3-1 (or the pseudogene TRBV3-2) with TRBJ2-3, with no clear D. The sample taken for sequencing was peripheral blood. The CDR3 region is CASSSEATDTQYF. The CDR3 coding sequence is TGTGCCAGCAGCTCCGAAGCGACAGATACGCAGTATTTT.